This T cell receptor beta chain originates from a study of blood T cell repertoires in COVID-19. About the study: Researchers got acute and convalescent COVID-19 samples from the United States, Italy and Spain.

Generated by immunoSEQ multiplex PCR, the TCRdb table keeps only in-frame clones and is missing some. This sample carries about 280,000 clones, around 90% of them seen once, and the ten largest clones take 6%. Living in roughly 25 US areas, the participants were between about 18 and 95 years of age. The sample holds one count of this clone. CDR3 length: 11 residues. Trimming removed 4 bases from V and 7 bases from J, with 10 bases in between. CDR1 and CDR2 from the germline V gene are SQVTM and ANQGSEA. The chain uses TRBV29-1 and TRBJ1-1; D not resolved. What was sequenced was PBMCs or T cells enriched from blood (not recorded which). The TCR sequence derives from a woman aged 40 to 49 who had recovered from COVID-19. The CDR3: CSVVYGNEAFF. The CDR3 bases are TGCAGCGTTGTTTACGGGAATGAAGCTTTCTTT.